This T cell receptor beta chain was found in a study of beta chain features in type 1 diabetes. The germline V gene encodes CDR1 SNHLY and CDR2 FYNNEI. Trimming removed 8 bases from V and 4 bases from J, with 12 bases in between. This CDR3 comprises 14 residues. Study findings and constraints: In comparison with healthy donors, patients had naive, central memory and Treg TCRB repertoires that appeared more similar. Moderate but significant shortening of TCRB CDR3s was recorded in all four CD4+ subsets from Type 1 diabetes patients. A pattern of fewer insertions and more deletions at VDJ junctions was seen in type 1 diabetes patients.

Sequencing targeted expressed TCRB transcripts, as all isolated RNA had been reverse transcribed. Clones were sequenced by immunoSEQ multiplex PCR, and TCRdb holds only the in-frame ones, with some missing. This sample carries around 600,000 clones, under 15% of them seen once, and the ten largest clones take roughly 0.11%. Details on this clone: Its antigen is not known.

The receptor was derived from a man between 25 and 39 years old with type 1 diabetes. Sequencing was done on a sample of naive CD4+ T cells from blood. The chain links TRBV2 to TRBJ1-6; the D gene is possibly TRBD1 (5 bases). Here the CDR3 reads CASSWDGYNSPLHF. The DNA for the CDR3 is TGTGCCAGCTCGTGGGACGGTTATAATTCACCCCTCCACTTT.